The rows below give T cell receptor beta chains drawn from one sample of a study of fetal regulatory T cell absence and autoimmunity. Generated by immunoSEQ multiplex PCR, the TCRdb table keeps only in-frame clones and is missing some. The table includes approximately 49,000 clones, about 80% detected once. Input material: cord blood. These receptors were obtained from a newborn boy with IPEX syndrome. Each CDR3 is given with its conserved first and last residue. A D gene is named only where the DNA matches it firmly. Expanded clones get a size class; other rows say once, few or many, or leave the size out.

>once|TRBV19|TRBJ1-1|-
CASSIPGTEAFF
TGTGCCAGTAGTATCCCGGGCACTGAAGCTTTCTTT
>-|TRBV25-1|TRBJ2-1|TRBD2
CASSESGLGTEQFF
TGTGCCAGCAGTGAATCTGGACTAGGGACTGAGCAGTTCTTC
>once|TRBV19|TRBJ2-2|-
CASSGGTGELFF
TGTGCCAGTAGTGGAGGGACCGGGGAGCTGTTTTTT
>-|TRBV5-5|TRBJ2-3|TRBD2
CASSLAWMVAGSTDTQYF
TGTGCCAGCAGCTTGGCGTGGATGGTAGCGGGAAGCACAGATACGCAGTATTTT
>-|TRBV9|TRBJ1-3|-
CASSATDSGNTIYF
TGTGCCAGCAGCGCGACAGACTCTGGAAACACCATATATTTT
>few|TRBV10-2|TRBJ1-2|-
CASSGQFYGYTF
TGCGCCAGCAGTGGACAGTTCTATGGCTACACCTTC
>-|TRBV30|TRBJ1-2|-
CAWSVGNNYGYTF
TGTGCCTGGAGTGTAGGGAATAACTATGGCTACACCTTC
>once|TRBV4-1|TRBJ2-2|TRBD1
CASSQDDRGWISGELFF
TGCGCCAGCAGCCAAGATGACAGGGGATGGATTTCCGGGGAGCTGTTTTTT
>-|TRBV6-6|TRBJ2-3|-
CASSYGSSGTDTQYF
TGTGCCAGCAGTTACGGTTCTAGCGGCACAGATACGCAGTATTTT
>once|TRBV5-1|TRBJ2-2|-
CASSLRGYQPGELFF
TGCGCCAGCAGCTTGAGGGGCTATCAACCCGGGGAGCTGTTTTTT
>few|TRBV10-1|TRBJ1-1|-
CASSVGAGEAFF
TGCGCCAGCAGTGTCGGGGCGGGTGAAGCTTTCTTT
>-|TRBV27|TRBJ2-7|TRBD2
CASSLGLAGFNEQYF
TGTGCCAGCAGTTTAGGGCTAGCGGGGTTCAACGAGCAGTACTTC
>-|TRBV5-1|TRBJ2-3|TRBD1
CASSLFFGQGAGTDTQYF
TGCGCCAGCAGCTTGTTTTTTGGACAGGGGGCTGGTACAGATACGCAGTATTTT
>once|TRBV2|TRBJ2-1|TRBD1
CASSGLDRTYNEQFF
TGTGCCAGCAGTGGGTTGGACAGGACCTACAATGAGCAGTTCTTC
>-|TRBV2|TRBJ2-4|TRBD1
CASMTGLGNIQYF
TGTGCCAGCATGACAGGGTTGGGAAACATTCAGTACTTC
>-|TRBV9|TRBJ2-3|TRBD2
CASSAFGEGAQYF
TGTGCCAGCAGCGCCTTCGGGGAGGGTGCGCAGTATTTT
>-|TRBV5-4|TRBJ2-3|TRBD2
CASSLAPAGVGTDTQYF
TGTGCCAGCAGCTTGGCACCAGCGGGGGTGGGGACAGATACGCAGTATTTT
>-|TRBV30|TRBJ1-2|-
CAWSVFKGVHNYGYTF
TGTGCCTGGAGTGTATTTAAGGGAGTCCATAACTATGGCTACACCTTC
>-|TRBV29-1|TRBJ1-2|TRBD1
CSVELPGGHYGYTF
TGCAGCGTTGAACTCCCAGGGGGCCACTATGGCTACACCTTC
>-|TRBV30|TRBJ2-5|-
CAGRHRRQETQYF
TGTGCCGGGAGACACCGCCGTCAAGAGACCCAGTACTTC
>-|TRBV6-4|TRBJ2-1|TRBD2
CASSDSMGRERFF
TGTGCCAGCAGTGACTCGATGGGGCGGGAGCGATTCTTC
>-|TRBV30|TRBJ2-1|-
CAWSGGEQFF
TGTGCCTGGAGTGGAGGAGAGCAGTTCTTC
>once|TRBV6-5|TRBJ2-7|-
CASSYWVDYEQYF
TGTGCCAGCAGTTACTGGGTGGACTACGAGCAGTACTTC
>-|TRBV25-1|TRBJ2-3|TRBD2
CASSDRSGGERDTQYF
TGTGCCAGCAGTGATCGTAGCGGGGGGGAAAGAGATACGCAGTATTTT
>-|TRBV4-2|TRBJ2-1|TRBD2
CASSLSGRAYNEQFF
TGTGCCAGCAGCCTCAGCGGGAGGGCCTACAATGAGCAGTTCTTC
>-|TRBV5-4|TRBJ2-5|TRBD2
CASSTRLAGGPKTQYF
TGTGCCAGCAGCACTAGACTAGCGGGGGGGCCAAAGACCCAGTACTTC
>-|TRBV30|TRBJ2-7|TRBD1
CALTAGTGTAYEQYF
TGTGCCCTGACAGCCGGGACAGGGACAGCCTACGAGCAGTACTTC
>-|TRBV6-4|TRBJ1-4|-
CASSVSVGGANEKLFF
TGTGCCAGCAGCGTAAGCGTAGGAGGGGCTAATGAAAAACTGTTTTTT
>few|TRBV5-1|TRBJ2-1|TRBD1
CASSRDRGYNEQFF
TGCGCCAGCAGCCGGGACAGGGGGTACAATGAGCAGTTCTTC
>-|TRBV15|TRBJ1-5|-
CATSRDFRDSNQPQHF
TGTGCCACCAGCAGAGATTTCAGGGATAGCAATCAGCCCCAGCATTTT
>-|TRBV6-1|TRBJ1-2|-
CASRGNYGYTF
TGTGCCAGCAGGGGGAACTATGGCTACACCTTC
>once|TRBV20-1|TRBJ2-7|-
CSARDRGEQYF
TGCAGTGCTAGAGACAGGGGCGAGCAGTACTTC
>-|TRBV6-5|TRBJ2-7|-
CASSEAYTYEQYF
TGTGCCAGCAGTGAAGCTTACACCTACGAGCAGTACTTC
>-|TRBV19|TRBJ1-2|-
CASSKLGRANYGYTF
TGTGCCAGTAGTAAGTTGGGCAGGGCCAACTATGGCTACACCTTC
>-|TRBV5-6|TRBJ2-1|-
CASSLLGNEQFF
TGTGCCAGCAGCTTACTAGGGAATGAGCAGTTCTTC
>-|TRBV7-2|TRBJ2-5|TRBD1
CASSLAGTGQETQYF
TGTGCCAGCAGCTTAGCCGGGACAGGCCAAGAGACCCAGTACTTC
>-|TRBV5-1|TRBJ2-3|-
CASSAILGVTDTQYF
TGCGCCAGCAGCGCCATTCTGGGGGTAACAGATACGCAGTATTTT
>-|TRBV6-5|TRBJ1-4|-
CASSEVGTNEKLFF
TGTGCCAGCAGTGAGGTCGGAACTAATGAAAAACTGTTTTTT
>-|TRBV9|TRBJ2-1|-
CASSAPQGGSYNEQFF
TGTGCCAGCAGCGCTCCACAGGGTGGGTCCTACAATGAGCAGTTCTTC
>-|TRBV6-1|TRBJ1-1|-
CASRPGTEAFF
TGTGCCAGCAGACCGGGCACTGAAGCTTTCTTT
>-|TRBV2|TRBJ2-3|-
CASTIITDTQYF
TGTGCCAGCACAATCATCACAGATACGCAGTATTTT
>-|TRBV6-1|TRBJ2-1|TRBD2
CASTTLAGPYGEQFF
TGTGCCAGCACTACACTAGCGGGACCCTATGGAGAGCAGTTCTTC
>-|TRBV4-1|TRBJ2-2|TRBD2
CASSQDRIGRGTGELFF
TGCGCCAGCAGCCAAGATCGGATCGGGAGGGGCACCGGGGAGCTGTTTTTT